This T cell receptor (beta chain) was observed in a study of immune heterogeneity within non-small cell lung tumors. Study-level results: Locally, T-cell clonality showed a moderate but significant correlation with tumor mutational burden measured at the same site (R about 0.34).

The TCR beta CDR3 region underwent multiplex PCR amplification with 32 V and 13 J primers. Using its own MiXCR run on the multiplex PCR reads, TCRdb lists one record per CDR3 protein. The top ten clones hold roughly 5.2% of a sample with 14,000 to 15,000 distinct CDR3 sequences, 28% of them seen once. Bulk tumor genomic DNA constituted the template, at 550 to 750 ng per sample. Several widely spaced biopsies per primary tumor were taken during surgery. The cohort was untreated, with newly diagnosed non-small cell lung cancer undergoing curative surgery. Every donor was a newly diagnosed non-small cell lung cancer patient having surgery with curative intent. The V gene's germline CDR1 is MNHNS and CDR2 SASEGT. Trimming took off 7 bases at V and 2 bases at J, with 15 bases between the two ends. CDR3 length: 15 residues. By share of the sample, this clonotype is medium-sized. Its antigen is unknown.

The sample taken for sequencing was lung tumor tissue. The clonotype comes from a middle-aged man with non-small cell lung cancer. The rearrangement uses TRBV6-1 and TRBJ1-5; D gene ambiguous. The CDR3 region is CASKRKDTGNQPQHF. CDR3 bases: TGTGCCAGCAAACGAAAAGACACCGGCAATCAGCCCCAGCATTTT.